Given below is one T cell receptor beta chain in context. CDR3 size: 13 residues. Looked up from germline, CDR1 is MNHEY and CDR2 is SVGAGI. The V and J ends lost 2 bases and 4 bases respectively, with 8 bases between them. Methods used by the authors: After removing out-of-frame reads, approximately 2 million distinct TCRbeta sequences remained. TCRdb keeps only in-frame clones here, not all; method: immunoSEQ multiplex PCR. That table furnishes V, J and clone size, whereas the DNA furnished D and trimming. This sample carries roughly 50,000 clones, roughly 84% of them seen once, and the ten largest clones take around 0.5%. The sort gate was single viable CD3+CD4+CD8-CD45RO+ cells for memory CD4+ T cells. This sample was included in a study of memory CD4+ T cells and cytomegalovirus serostatus.

The genes are TRBV6-5 and TRBJ2-5; the D gene is possibly TRBD2 (7 bases). The specimen was memory CD4+ T cells from blood. This TCR derives from an adult in good health and CMV-seronegative. Some clones in this sample may be carry-over from other donors' samples. The CDR3 DNA reads TGTGCCAGCAGTTACAGGGGGGGAGAGACCCAGTACTTC. Amino acid sequence: CASSYRGGETQYF.